This T cell receptor beta chain was sequenced in a study of molecular identifiers for immune sequencing clone quantification. TCRdb re-called the PCR reads with MiXCR, one entry per CDR3 protein. The table shows over 50,000 distinct CDR3 sequences, with 36% occurring only once. Germline V gene sequence: CDR1 MNHEY, CDR2 SVGAGI. V was cut by 2 bases and J by 4 bases, with 15 bases left in between. This CDR3 comprises 15 residues. Sequencing used naive CD8+ T cells from blood, with Jurkat cell RNA spiked in. As to subset: FACS-sorted CD8+CD4-CCR7+CD45RA+ naive T cells. This TCR was sampled from a human donor in good health. Some libraries in this study had Jurkat cell RNA spiked in. The chain joins TRBV6-5 to TRBJ2-7, with D tentatively TRBD1 (6 bases). As DNA, the CDR3 is TGTGCCAGCAGTTACCTTCAGGGGCCCCCATACGAGCAGTACTTC. It codes for CASSYLQGPPYEQYF.